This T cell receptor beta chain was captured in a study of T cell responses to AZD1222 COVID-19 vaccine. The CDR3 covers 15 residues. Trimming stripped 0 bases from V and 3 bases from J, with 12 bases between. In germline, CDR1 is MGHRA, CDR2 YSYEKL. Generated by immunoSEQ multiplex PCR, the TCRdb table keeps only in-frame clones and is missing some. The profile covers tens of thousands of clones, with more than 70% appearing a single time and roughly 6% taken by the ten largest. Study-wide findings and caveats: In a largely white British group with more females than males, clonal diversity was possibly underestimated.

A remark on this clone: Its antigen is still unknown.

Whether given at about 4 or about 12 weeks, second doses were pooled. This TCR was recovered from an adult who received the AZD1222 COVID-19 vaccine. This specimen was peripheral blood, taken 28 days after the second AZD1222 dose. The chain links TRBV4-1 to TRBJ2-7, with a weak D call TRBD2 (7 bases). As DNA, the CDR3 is TGCGCCAGCAGCCAAGATTTAAGGGGGGGCTACGAGCAGTACTTC. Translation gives CASSQDLRGGYEQYF.